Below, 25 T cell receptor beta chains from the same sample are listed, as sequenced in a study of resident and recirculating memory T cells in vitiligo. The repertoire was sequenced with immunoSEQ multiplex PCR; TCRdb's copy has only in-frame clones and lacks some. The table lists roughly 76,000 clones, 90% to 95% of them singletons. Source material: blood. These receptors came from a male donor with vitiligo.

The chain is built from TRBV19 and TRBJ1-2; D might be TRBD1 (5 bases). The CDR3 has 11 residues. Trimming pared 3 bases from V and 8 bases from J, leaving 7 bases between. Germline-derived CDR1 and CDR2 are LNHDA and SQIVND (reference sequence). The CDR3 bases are TGTGCCAGTAGTATTAACAGGGGCTACACCTTC. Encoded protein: CASSINRGYTF.

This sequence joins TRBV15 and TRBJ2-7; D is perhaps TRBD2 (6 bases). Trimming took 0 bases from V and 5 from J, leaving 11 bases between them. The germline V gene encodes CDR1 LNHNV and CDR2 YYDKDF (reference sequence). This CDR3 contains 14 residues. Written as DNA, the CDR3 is TGTGCCACCAGCAGAGACGTGGCGGGGCACGAGCAGTACTTC. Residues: CATSRDVAGHEQYF.

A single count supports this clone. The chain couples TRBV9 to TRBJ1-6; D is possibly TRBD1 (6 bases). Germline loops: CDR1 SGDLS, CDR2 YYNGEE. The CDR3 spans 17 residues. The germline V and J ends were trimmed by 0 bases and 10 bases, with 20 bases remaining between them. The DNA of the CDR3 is TGTGCCAGCAGCGTAGGAGGCACGGGGGCGGGGGGCTCACCCCTCCACTTT. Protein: CASSVGGTGAGGSPLHF. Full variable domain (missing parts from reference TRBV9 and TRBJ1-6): DSGVTQTPKHLITATGQRVTLRCSPRSGDLSVYWYQQSLDQGLQFLIQYYNGEERAKGNILERFSAQQFPDLHSELNLSSLELGDSALYFCASSVGGTGAGGSPLHFGNGTRLTVT.

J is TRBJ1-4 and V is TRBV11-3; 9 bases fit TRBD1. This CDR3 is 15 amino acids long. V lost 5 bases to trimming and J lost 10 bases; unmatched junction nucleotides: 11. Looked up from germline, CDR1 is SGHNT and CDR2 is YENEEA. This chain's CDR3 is CASSPAGTGRVKLFF. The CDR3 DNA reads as TGTGCCAGCAGCCCCGCCGGGACAGGGCGGGTAAAACTGTTTTTT.

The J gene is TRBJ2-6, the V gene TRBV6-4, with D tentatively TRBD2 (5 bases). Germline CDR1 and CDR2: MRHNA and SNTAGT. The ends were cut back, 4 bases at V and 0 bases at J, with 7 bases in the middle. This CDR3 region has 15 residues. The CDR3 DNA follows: TGTGCCAGCAGTGCTACTAGCTCTGGGGCCAACGTCCTGACTTTC. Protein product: CASSATSSGANVLTF.

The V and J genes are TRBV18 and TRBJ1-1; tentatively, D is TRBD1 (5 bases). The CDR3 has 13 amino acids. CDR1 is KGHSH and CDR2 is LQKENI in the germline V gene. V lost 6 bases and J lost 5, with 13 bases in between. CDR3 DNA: TGTGCCAGCTCCCAACCAGGGCGGACTGAAGCTTTCTTT. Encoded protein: CASSQPGRTEAFF. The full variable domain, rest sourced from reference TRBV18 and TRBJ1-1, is NAGVMQNPRHLVRRRGQEARLRCSPMKGHSHVYWYRQLPEEGLKFMVYLQKENIIDESGMPKERFSAEFPKEGPSILRIQQVVRGDSAAYFCASSQPGRTEAFFGQGTRLTVV.

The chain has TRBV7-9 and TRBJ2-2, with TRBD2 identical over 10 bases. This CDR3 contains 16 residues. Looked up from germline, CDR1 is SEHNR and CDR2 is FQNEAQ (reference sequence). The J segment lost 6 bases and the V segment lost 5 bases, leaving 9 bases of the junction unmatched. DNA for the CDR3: TGTGCCAGCAGCCTGAGGACTAGCGGTCGAGCCGGGGAGCTGTTTTTT. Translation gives CASSLRTSGRAGELFF.

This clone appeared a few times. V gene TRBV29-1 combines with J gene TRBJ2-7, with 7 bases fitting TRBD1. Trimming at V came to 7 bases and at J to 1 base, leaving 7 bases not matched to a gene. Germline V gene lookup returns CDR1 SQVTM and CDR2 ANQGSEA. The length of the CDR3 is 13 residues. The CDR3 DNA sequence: TGCAGCGCCACAGGGGCGGATTCCTACGAGCAGTACTTC. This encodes CSATGADSYEQYF.

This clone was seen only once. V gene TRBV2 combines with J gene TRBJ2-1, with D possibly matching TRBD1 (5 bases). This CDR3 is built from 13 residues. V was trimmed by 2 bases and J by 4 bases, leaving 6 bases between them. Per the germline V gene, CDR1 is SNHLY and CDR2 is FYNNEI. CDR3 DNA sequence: TGTGCCAGCAGTGAAAACAGGTACAATGAGCAGTTCTTC. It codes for CASSENRYNEQFF.

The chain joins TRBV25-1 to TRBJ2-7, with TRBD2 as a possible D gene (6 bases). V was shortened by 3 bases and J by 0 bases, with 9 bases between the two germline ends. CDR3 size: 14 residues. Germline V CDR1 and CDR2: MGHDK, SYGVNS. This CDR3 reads CASSDRGYSYEQYF. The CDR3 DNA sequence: TGTGCCAGCAGTGATCGGGGGTACTCCTACGAGCAGTACTTC.

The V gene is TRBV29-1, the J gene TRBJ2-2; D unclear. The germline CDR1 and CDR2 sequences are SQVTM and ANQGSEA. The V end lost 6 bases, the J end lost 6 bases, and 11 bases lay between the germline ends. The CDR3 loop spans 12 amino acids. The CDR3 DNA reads TGCAGCGTGGCAGGTGTCTCCGGGGAGCTGTTTTTT. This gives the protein CSVAGVSGELFF.

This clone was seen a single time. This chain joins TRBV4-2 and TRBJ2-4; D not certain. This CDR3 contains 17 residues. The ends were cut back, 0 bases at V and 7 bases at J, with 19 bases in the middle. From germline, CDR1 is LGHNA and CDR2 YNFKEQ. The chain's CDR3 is CASSQESLGGDVNIQYF. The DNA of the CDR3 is TGTGCCAGCAGCCAAGAATCGCTAGGCGGTGATGTGAACATTCAGTACTTC.

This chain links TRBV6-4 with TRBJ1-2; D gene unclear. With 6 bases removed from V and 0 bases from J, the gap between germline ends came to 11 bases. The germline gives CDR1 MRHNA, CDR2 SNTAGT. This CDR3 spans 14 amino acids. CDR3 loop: CASRETGSNYGYTF. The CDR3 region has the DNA TGTGCCAGCAGGGAAACGGGGTCTAACTATGGCTACACCTTC.

The CDR3 sequence: CASSQPEGRLSGANVLTF. The CDR3 DNA reads TGTGCCAGCAGCCAGCCTGAGGGCCGACTCTCTGGGGCCAACGTCCTGACTTTC. The chain couples TRBV14 to TRBJ2-6, with D perhaps matching TRBD2 (5 bases). The germline V gene encodes CDR1 SGHDN and CDR2 FVKESK. The V gene lost 3 bases and the J gene lost 0 bases, with 15 bases spanning the gap. The CDR3 spans 18 residues.

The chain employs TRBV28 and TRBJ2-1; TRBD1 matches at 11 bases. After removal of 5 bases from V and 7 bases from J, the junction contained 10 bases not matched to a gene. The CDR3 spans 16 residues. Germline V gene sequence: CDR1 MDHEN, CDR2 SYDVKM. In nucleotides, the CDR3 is TGTGCCAGCAGTCCCGTCGGACAGGGGGCGAGGAATGAGCAGTTCTTC. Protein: CASSPVGQGARNEQFF. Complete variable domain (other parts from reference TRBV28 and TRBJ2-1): DVKVTQSSRYLVKRTGEKVFLECVQDMDHENMFWYRQDPGLGLRLIYFSYDVKMKEKGDIPEGYSVSREKKERFSLILESASTNQTSMYLCASSPVGQGARNEQFFGPGTRLTVL.

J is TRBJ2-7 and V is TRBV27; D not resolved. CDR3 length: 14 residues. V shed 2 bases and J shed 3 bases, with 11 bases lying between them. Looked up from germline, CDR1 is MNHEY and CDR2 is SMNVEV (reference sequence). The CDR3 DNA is TGTGCCAGCAGTTTAGGTCCGGGTCACTACGAGCAGTACTTC. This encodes CASSLGPGHYEQYF.

CDR3 coding DNA: TGTGCCAGCAGTAAACAGGGTACAGATACGCAGTATTTT. It is translated as CASSKQGTDTQYF. The chain has TRBV6-6 and TRBJ2-3; TRBD1 is a possible D gene (6 bases). Germline V CDR1 and CDR2: MNHNY, SVGAGI (reference sequence). Trimming stripped 5 bases from V and 3 bases from J, with 9 bases between. This CDR3 contains 13 residues.

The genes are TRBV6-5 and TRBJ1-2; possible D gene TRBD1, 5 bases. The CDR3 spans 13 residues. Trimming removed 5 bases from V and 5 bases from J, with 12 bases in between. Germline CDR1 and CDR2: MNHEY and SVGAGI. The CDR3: CASSPTEEYGYTF. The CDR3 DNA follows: TGTGCCAGCAGTCCGACAGAAGAGTATGGCTACACCTTC.

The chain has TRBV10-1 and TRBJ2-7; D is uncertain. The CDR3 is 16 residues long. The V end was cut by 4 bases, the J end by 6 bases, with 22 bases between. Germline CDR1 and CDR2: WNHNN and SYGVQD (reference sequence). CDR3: CASSGLFNPSCCEQYF. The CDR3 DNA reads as TGCGCCAGCAGTGGACTTTTTAACCCAAGTTGTTGCGAGCAGTACTTC.

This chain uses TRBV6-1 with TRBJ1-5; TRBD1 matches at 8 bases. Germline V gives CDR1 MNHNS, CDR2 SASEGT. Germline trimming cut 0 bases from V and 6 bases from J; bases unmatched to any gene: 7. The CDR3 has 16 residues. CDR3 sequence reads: CASSEAPDRGGQPQHF. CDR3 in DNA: TGTGCCAGCAGTGAAGCGCCAGACAGGGGAGGTCAGCCCCAGCATTTT.

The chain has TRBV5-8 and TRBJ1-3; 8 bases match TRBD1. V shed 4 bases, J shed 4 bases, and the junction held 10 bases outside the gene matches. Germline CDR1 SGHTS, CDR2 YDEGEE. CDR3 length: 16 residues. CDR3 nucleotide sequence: TGTGCCAGCAGCAACGGACTTCAGGGGGCCGGAAACACCATATATTTT. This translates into CASSNGLQGAGNTIYF.

The CDR3 DNA is TGCAGCGTTGAGTTCAGGGCTAGCGGGGGAAATGAGCAGTTCTTC. Translated: CSVEFRASGGNEQFF. This chain links TRBV29-1 with TRBJ2-1; 10 bases align to TRBD2. The CDR3 has 15 amino acids. CDR1 SQVTM and CDR2 ANQGSEA come from the germline V gene. The junction had 9 bases not matched to a gene; V was cut back by 3 bases and J by 7 bases.

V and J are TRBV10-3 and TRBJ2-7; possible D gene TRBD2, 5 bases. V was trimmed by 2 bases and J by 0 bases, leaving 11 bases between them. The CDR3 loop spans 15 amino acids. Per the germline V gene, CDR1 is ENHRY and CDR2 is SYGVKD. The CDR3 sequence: CAISESPGYSYEQYF. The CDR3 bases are TGTGCCATCAGTGAGAGCCCGGGATACTCCTACGAGCAGTACTTC.

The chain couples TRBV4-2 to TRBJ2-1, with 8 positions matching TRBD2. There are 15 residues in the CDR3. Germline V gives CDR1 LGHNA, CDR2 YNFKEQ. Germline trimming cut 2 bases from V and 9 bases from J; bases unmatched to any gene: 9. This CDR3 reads CASSQLLAGKGEQFF. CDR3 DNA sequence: TGTGCCAGCAGCCAATTATTAGCGGGGAAGGGTGAGCAGTTCTTC.

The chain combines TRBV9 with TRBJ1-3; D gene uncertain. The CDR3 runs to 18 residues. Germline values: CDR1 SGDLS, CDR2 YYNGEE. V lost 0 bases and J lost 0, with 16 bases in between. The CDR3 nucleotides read TGTGCCAGCAGCGTAGGAGGTTTAGTGGGAGCCTCTGGAAACACCATATATTTT. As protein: CASSVGGLVGASGNTIYF.